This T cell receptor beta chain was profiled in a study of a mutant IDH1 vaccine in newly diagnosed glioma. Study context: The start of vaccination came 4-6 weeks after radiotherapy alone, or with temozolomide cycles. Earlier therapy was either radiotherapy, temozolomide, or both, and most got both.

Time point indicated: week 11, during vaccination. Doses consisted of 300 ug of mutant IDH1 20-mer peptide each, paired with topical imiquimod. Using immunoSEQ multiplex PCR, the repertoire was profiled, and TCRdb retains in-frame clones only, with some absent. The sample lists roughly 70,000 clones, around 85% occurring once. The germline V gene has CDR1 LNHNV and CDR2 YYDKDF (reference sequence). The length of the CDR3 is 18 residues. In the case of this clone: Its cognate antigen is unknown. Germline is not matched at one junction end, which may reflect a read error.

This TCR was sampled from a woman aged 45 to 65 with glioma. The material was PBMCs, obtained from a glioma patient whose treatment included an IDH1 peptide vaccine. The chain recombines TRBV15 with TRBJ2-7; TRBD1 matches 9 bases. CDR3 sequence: CATSGEPKDRGVSYEQYF. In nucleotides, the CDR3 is TGTGCCACCAGCGGAGAGCCAAAGGACAGGGGTGTCTCCTACGAGCAGTACTTC.